This T cell receptor (beta chain) was observed in a study of T cells after yellow fever vaccination (dated by TCRdb to about 2019). Notes on the research overall: Libraries from fractions with low cell numbers were prepared with the SMART-Seq v4 Ultra Low Input RNA kit. To follow T-cell clones before and after both primary and booster YFV17D yellow fever vaccination, bulk TCR alpha and beta repertoires underwent longitudinal sequencing. Two healthy male donors made up the cohort, one aged 18 to 29 years and the other aged 30 to 39 years. Blood was collected at multiple timepoints before and after primary and secondary immunization, and bulk PBMC replicates and cell subsets were isolated.

V loses 4 bases of germline sequence and J loses 11 bases, and the interval between the two ends is 17 bases. From the cysteine through the phenylalanine, the CDR3 covers 13 amino acids. The CDR3 DNA has 39 bases and is translated from base 1. As encoded in the germline V gene (reference sequence), CDR1 is MNHNY while CDR2 is SVGAGI. Broader findings and caveats from the paper: A small share of clonotypes occurred in both CD4 and CD8 compartments, likely arising from convergent recombination. Computational filtering was required because FACS-sorted repertoires could contain abundant contaminating clonotypes from the bulk population. Because the study included only a couple of donors, the extent to which the findings can be generalized is limited. Most clones expanded after primary vaccination were re-detected after the booster (just under 97% of CD4 and around nine tenths of CD8), suggesting broad memory maintenance. Compared with the primary T-cell response, the secondary T-cell response was weaker but faster, peaking on day 5 rather than day 15.

Synthesis of TCR cDNA relied on 5'RACE template switching, a step that introduced a universal primer site along with unique molecular identifiers. Priming of cDNA synthesis was performed from both the TCR alpha and TCR beta constant segments. Library amplification used two PCR steps, and the second PCR step added sample barcodes and sequencing adapters. Sequencing of libraries was done on Illumina HiSeq 2500 (2x100 bp) or NovaSeq (2x150 bp). The authors' pipeline ran thus. MIGEC was used to demultiplex reads and collapse the reads into UMI consensus sequences, and MiXCR was used for V(D)J alignment. Vaccine-responding clonotypes were identified with edgeR using replicate PBMC samples, with FDR below 0.01 and a log2 fold change above 5 up to day 15 being required. CD4 or CD8 identity was assigned to each bulk clonotype according to whether the clonotype was present at higher abundance in the sequenced CD4 repertoire or the sequenced CD8 repertoire. The public sequencing data were trimmed at Q25 with fastp and processed into clonotypes with MiXCR by TCRdb, which kept only in-frame beta chains. Merged by CDR3 protein, the rows form single entries marked with the most common genes and DNA. None of the V and J calls come from the authors' own analysis; TCRdb made them. The sample table shows roughly 170,000 distinct CDR3 sequences, and about 6% are seen once. 2.9% of the sample lies in the top ten.

The treatment or condition label here, explained by the study, means: live attenuated yellow fever vaccine strain. PBMCs were isolated from peripheral blood using a standard Ficoll-Paque protocol. CD4 and CD8 T-cell fractions were isolated with Dynabeads CD4 and CD8 positive selection kits. TriZol was used to extract RNA from bulk PBMCs, from CD4 and CD8 fractions, and from dextramer-positive and dextramer-negative fractions. This clonotype came up many times. Its antigen specificity is not known. Within one base of it there is no much larger clone, and no base qualities were kept. The sequenced sample was CD4+ T cells sorted from PBMCs, obtained on the day of the first yellow fever vaccination. This receptor was identified in a man younger than 35 who received the YFV17D yellow fever vaccine. Recombination connected TRBV6-6 to TRBJ1-1, with the D gene uncertain. This receptor carries the CDR3 CASSSSLGSGAFF. The nucleotide sequence reads TGTGCCAGCAGTTCCAGTTTGGGGTCGGGCGCTTTCTTT.